The 13 T cell receptor beta chains in this list originate from one sample, sequenced in a study of regulatory T cells in long-lasting Graves disease. As to time point: persistent/refractory GD, antithyroid drugs over 5 years with positive TRAb. RNA extracted from PBMCs served as the sequencing template. For TCR beta, libraries came from iRepertoire HTBI primers and Arm-PCR of CDR3 regions. TCRdb processed the multiplex PCR reads anew with MiXCR; each CDR3 protein has one entry. The sample holds more than 300,000 distinct CDR3 sequences, 15% to 20% seen once. The starting material was peripheral blood mononuclear cells (PBMCs), obtained when the disease was refractory, from a patient treated with antithyroid drugs. The receptor set was obtained from a female donor with Graves disease.

The chain employs TRBV24-1 and TRBJ1-1; D is unresolved. Trimming shortened V by 6 bases and J by 11 bases, and 21 bases separated the two germline ends. The CDR3 spans 14 residues. Per germline, CDR1 KGHDR and CDR2 SFDVKD. CDR3 sequence: CATSPPGRNSGAFF. The CDR3 DNA is TGTGCCACCAGTCCCCCGGGGAGGAACTCGGGGGCTTTCTTT.

Concerning this clonotype itself: A much larger clonotype is one base distant, so this may be a read error. The chain links TRBV29-1 to TRBJ2-7; 9 bases map to TRBD1. CDR3 length: 13 amino acids. Germline V gives CDR1 SQVTM, CDR2 ANQGSEA. The CDR3 DNA reads as TGCAGCGTCGCGGGACAGGGTATATACGGGCAGTACTTC. Encoded protein: CSVAGQGIYGQYF.

This clonotype was recorded at least ten times. The rearrangement uses TRBV20-1 and TRBJ2-7, with a weak D call TRBD2 (7 bases). V shed 0 bases and J shed 6 bases, with 15 bases lying between them. The CDR3 has 14 amino acids. CDR1 is DFQATT, CDR2 SNEGSKA, per germline (reference sequence). The CDR3 DNA follows: TGCAGTGCTAGAGATCCCCGGGGGGCTAGCGAGCAGTACTTC. This encodes CSARDPRGASEQYF.

This clonotype was detected only a few times. A much larger clone is a single base away; this may be a read error. This sequence joins TRBV28 and TRBJ1-1; D is undetermined. Germline CDR1 is MDHEN and CDR2 is SYDVKM. The CDR3 totals 10 residues. The CDR3 is CASRRSRALF. The DNA of the CDR3 is TGTGCCAGCAGGCGCTCTCGAGCTCTCTTT.

This clonotype was found many times. The chain carries TRBV7-2 and TRBJ1-2; D is perhaps TRBD1 (6 bases). Germline V lookup: CDR1 SGHTA, CDR2 FQGNSA. The CDR3 is 15 residues long. The V end lost 5 bases, the J end lost 6 bases, and 19 bases lay between the germline ends. The CDR3 is CASSLMSGAKDGYTF. In DNA, the CDR3 is TGTGCCAGCAGCCTCATGTCAGGGGCGAAAGATGGCTACACCTTC.

V and J are TRBV20-1 and TRBJ2-1, with no clear D. Trimming left V 1 base short and J 5 bases short, with 3 bases between. The CDR3 sequence is 11 residues long. The germline V gene encodes CDR1 DFQATT and CDR2 SNEGSKA (reference sequence). CDR3 coding DNA: TGCAGTGCTAGAGGAGACAATGAGCAGTTCTTC. This encodes CSARGDNEQFF.

This clonotype was seen ten or more times. The V call is TRBV6-5, the J call TRBJ1-1; D is undetermined. Germline V gene data show CDR1 as MNHEY and CDR2 as SVGAGI. This CDR3 contains 13 residues. With 4 bases removed from V and 1 base from J, the gap between germline ends came to 7 bases. The CDR3 DNA is TGTGCCAGCAGTTCGTCAGAGAACACTGAAGCTTTCTTT. Translated, it gives CASSSSENTEAFF.

This clonotype has at least ten counts. This rearrangement joins TRBV11-1 to TRBJ1-1; the D is unclear. Trimming pared 4 bases from V and 2 bases from J, leaving 2 bases between. The germline CDR1 and CDR2 sequences are SGHAT and FQDESV (reference sequence). The CDR3 has 11 residues. CDR3 residues: CASSSNTEAFF. For the CDR3, the DNA is TGTGCCAGCAGCTCTAACACTGAAGCTTTCTTT. Based on the CDR3 plus reference TRBV11-1 and TRBJ1-1, the full variable domain is EAEVAQSPRYKITEKSQAVAFWCDPISGHATLYWYRQILGQGPELLVQFQDESVVDDSQLPKDRFSAERLKGVDSTLKIQPAELGDSAMYLCASSSNTEAFFGQGTRLTVV.

This clonotype was recorded many times. The chain is built from TRBV9 and TRBJ1-1; no clear D. Trimming stripped 0 bases from V and 3 bases from J, with 6 bases between. The germline V gene encodes CDR1 SGDLS and CDR2 YYNGEE. The length of the CDR3 is 13 residues. The CDR3 region has the DNA TGTGCCAGCAGCGTAGGGCAGTACACTGAAGCTTTCTTT. Protein sequence: CASSVGQYTEAFF.

V gene TRBV2 combines with J gene TRBJ1-2, with 9 nucleotides matching TRBD1. V shed 3 bases, J shed 4 bases, and the junction held 3 bases outside the gene matches. Looked up from germline, CDR1 is SNHLY and CDR2 is FYNNEI. There are 14 residues in the CDR3. CDR3 residues: CASSEGQGPYGYTF. For the CDR3, the DNA is TGTGCCAGCAGTGAGGGACAGGGCCCCTATGGCTACACCTTC.

The gene calls are TRBV28 and TRBJ2-6; TRBD1 matches at 8 bases. CDR1 and CDR2 (germline): MDHEN, SYDVKM. CDR3 size: 18 residues. Trimming removed 1 base from V and 2 bases from J; junction bases left unmatched: 7. The CDR3 reads CASSLFNRGKTGANVLTF. CDR3 DNA sequence: TGTGCCAGCAGTTTATTCAACAGGGGGAAAACTGGGGCCAACGTCCTGACTTTC.

This clonotype showed up just a few times. The chain recombines TRBV19 with TRBJ1-2, with D possibly TRBD1 on 6 matching bases. Germline V gives CDR1 LNHDA, CDR2 SQIVND (reference sequence). This CDR3 contains 18 residues. Trimming removed 6 bases at V and 2 bases at J, with 25 bases between. The CDR3 reads CASSQTGTLPVENYGYTF. The CDR3 coding sequence is TGTGCCAGTAGCCAGACAGGTACCCTGCCGGTCGAAAACTATGGCTACACCTTC.

This clonotype was recorded many times. The rearrangement links TRBV5-1 to TRBJ1-6; D is unresolved. The V end was cut by 3 bases, the J end by 5 bases, with 6 bases between. The CDR3 has 13 residues. Germline V gene data show CDR1 as SGHRS and CDR2 as YFSETQ. The CDR3, as DNA: TGCGCCAGCAGCTCCCTGGATAATTCACCCCTCCACTTT. Translating it yields CASSSLDNSPLHF.